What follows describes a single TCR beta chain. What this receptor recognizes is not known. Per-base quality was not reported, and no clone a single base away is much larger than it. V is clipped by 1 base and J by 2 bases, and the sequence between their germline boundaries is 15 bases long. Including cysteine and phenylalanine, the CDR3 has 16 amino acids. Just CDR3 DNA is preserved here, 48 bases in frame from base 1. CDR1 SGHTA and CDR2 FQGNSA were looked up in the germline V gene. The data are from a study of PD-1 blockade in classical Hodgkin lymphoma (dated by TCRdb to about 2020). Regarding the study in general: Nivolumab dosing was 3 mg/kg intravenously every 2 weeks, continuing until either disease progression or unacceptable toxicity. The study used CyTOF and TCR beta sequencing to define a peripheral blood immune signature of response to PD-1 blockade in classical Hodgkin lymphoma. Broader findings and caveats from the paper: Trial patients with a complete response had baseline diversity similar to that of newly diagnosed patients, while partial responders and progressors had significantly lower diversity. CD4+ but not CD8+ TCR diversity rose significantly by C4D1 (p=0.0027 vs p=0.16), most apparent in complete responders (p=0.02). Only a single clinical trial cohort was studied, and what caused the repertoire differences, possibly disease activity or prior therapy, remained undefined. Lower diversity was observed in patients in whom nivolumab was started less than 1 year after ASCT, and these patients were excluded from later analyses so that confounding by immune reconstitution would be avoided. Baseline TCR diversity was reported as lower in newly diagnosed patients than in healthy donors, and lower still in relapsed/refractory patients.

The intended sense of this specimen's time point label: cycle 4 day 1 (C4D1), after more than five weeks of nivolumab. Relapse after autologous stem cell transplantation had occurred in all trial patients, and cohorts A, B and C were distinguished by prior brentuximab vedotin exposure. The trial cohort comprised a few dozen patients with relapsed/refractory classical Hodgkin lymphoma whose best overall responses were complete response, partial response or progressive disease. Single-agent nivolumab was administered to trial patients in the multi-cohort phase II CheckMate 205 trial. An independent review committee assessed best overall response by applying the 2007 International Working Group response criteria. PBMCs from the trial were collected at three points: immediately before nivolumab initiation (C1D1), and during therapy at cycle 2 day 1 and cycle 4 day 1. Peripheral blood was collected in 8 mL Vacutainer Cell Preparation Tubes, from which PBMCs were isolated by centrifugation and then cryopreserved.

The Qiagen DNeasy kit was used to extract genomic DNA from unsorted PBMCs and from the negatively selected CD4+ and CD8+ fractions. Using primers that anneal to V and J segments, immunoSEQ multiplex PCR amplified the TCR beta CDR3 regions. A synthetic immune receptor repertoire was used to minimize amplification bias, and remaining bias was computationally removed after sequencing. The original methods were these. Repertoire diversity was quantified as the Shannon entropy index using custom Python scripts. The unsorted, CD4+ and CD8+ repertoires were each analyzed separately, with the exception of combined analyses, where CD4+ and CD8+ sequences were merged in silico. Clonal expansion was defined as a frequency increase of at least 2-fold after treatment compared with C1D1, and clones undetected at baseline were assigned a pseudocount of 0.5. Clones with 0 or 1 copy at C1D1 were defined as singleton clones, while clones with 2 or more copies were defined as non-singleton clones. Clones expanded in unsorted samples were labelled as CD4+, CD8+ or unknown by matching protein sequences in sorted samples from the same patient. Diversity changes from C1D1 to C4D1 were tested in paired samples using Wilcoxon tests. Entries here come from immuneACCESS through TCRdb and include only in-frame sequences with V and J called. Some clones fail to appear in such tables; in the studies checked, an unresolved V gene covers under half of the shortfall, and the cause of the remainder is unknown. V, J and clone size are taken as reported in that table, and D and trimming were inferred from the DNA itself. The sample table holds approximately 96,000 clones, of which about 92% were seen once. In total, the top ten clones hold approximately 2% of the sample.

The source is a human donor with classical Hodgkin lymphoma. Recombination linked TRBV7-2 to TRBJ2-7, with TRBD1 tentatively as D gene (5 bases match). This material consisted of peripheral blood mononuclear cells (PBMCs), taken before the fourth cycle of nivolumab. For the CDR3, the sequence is CASSLDGRAMAYEQYF. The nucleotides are TGTGCCAGCAGCTTAGATGGCAGGGCTATGGCCTACGAGCAGTACTTC.